Listed below are T cell receptor beta chains from one sample, sequenced in a study of blood T cell repertoires in COVID-19. TCRdb's copy holds only in-frame clones and misses some; the assay was immunoSEQ multiplex PCR. The sample lists some 220,000 clones, around 81% occurring once. Input material: peripheral blood. These receptor sequences come from a human donor in a cohort sampled during active COVID-19. Each CDR3 is given with its conserved first and last residue. Clone size appears in some rows only: once, few, many, or a class for an expanded clone.

CSVEPPGQGFGNTIYF,TRBV29-1,TRBJ1-3,.
CASSYYRATNEKLFF,TRBV5-6,TRBJ1-4,.
CASSPFTPLAGDRISNEQFF,TRBV18,TRBJ2-1,.
CASSLGDRVLAEAFF,TRBV5-1,TRBJ1-1,.
CASSEVLDNQETQYF,TRBV6-1,TRBJ2-5,.
CASSLPRGQSDF,TRBV28,TRBJ2-3,.
CASSQDRAENTGELFF,TRBV3-1/TRBV3-2,TRBJ2-2,.
CASSQEGGRGTEAFF,TRBV3-1/TRBV3-2,TRBJ1-1,.
CASSLASSGDEQFF,TRBV5-1,TRBJ2-1,.
CASSESSTLGKTQYF,TRBV6-1,TRBJ2-5,.
CATSDRDSTQDEQYF,TRBV24-1,TRBJ2-7,few
CASSPLGLAGVGGAKNIQYF,TRBV18,TRBJ2-4,.
CASSLVWGSGGAQETQYF,TRBV7-9,TRBJ2-5,.
CASSPRGTQETQYF,TRBV7-2,TRBJ2-5,.
CASSWDRNYGYTF,TRBV19,TRBJ1-2,.
CASSRTGLTDTQYF,TRBV28,TRBJ2-3,few
CASSGVDSSEAFF,TRBV27,TRBJ1-1,.
CASRFVSRGRVPLHF,TRBV27,TRBJ1-6,once
CASSGTGRNAFF,TRBV2,TRBJ1-1,.
CASSPLDRDSPLHF,TRBV18,TRBJ1-6,.
CASSLEGRLSYEQYF,TRBV5-1,TRBJ2-7,.
CASRPRAGELFF,TRBV28,TRBJ2-2,.
CASVSTGRTSGNTIYF,TRBV6-6,TRBJ1-3,.
CASSTSGGYEQYF,TRBV19,TRBJ2-7,.
CASSPEGGGPINEQFF,TRBV5-1,TRBJ2-1,.
CASSGGLAATGELFF,TRBV9,TRBJ2-2,once
CSVVVPTLAVSSGANVLTF,TRBV29-1,TRBJ2-6,once
CASSSSGQGDTQYF,TRBV7-3,TRBJ2-3,.
CASSSGQGDTEAFF,TRBV18,TRBJ1-1,.
CASSQVLAANTGELFF,TRBV4-3,TRBJ2-2,.
CASSLLVGQGKTFF,TRBV6-5,TRBJ1-1,.
CASSLAGTSGGSPDTQYF,TRBV11-2,TRBJ2-3,.
CASSPGTSGGYEQYF,TRBV6-5,TRBJ2-7,.
CASRETGGEAFF,TRBV5-1,TRBJ1-1,.
CASSDSATQYF,TRBV6-4,TRBJ2-3,.
CASSLVGAGGYTF,TRBV5-6,TRBJ1-2,.
CASSHGQLGEAFF,TRBV4-3,TRBJ1-1,few
CASSPRGGDSPLHF,TRBV3-1/TRBV3-2,TRBJ1-6,.
CASSVAKDRGKAFF,TRBV9,TRBJ1-1,.
CASSGALDNSPLHF,TRBV9,TRBJ1-6,once
CSARDYGAQHF,TRBV20-1,TRBJ1-5,.
CASSKRLAGGGEQYF,TRBV5-1,TRBJ2-7,.
CASSLSGLNYEQYF,TRBV7-2,TRBJ2-7,.
CASSPSGPRISGNTIYF,TRBV18,TRBJ1-3,many
CASSLGFVAVGETQYF,TRBV7-2,TRBJ2-5,.
CASSLEQGYNSPLHF,TRBV5-4,TRBJ1-6,few
CASSLTGSYEQYF,TRBV5-1,TRBJ2-7,.
CASIWGQGVDSPLHF,TRBV10-2,TRBJ1-6,few
CASSLDGASGTDTQYF,TRBV5-1,TRBJ2-3,.
CASSSPTSAGELFF,TRBV28,TRBJ2-2,.
CASSLASSGTSYEQYF,TRBV5-1,TRBJ2-7,.
CATSQGTAYGYTF,TRBV24-1,TRBJ1-2,.
CASNRQGPQRLGGELFF,TRBV27,TRBJ2-2,.
CASSPKDRMQNTIYF,TRBV18,TRBJ1-3,few
CATSRVSGRSEQYF,TRBV15,TRBJ2-7,few
CASSPSGRSYNEQFF,TRBV28,TRBJ2-1,.
CASSFLTEGVGNTIYF,TRBV7-8,TRBJ1-3,.
CASSLGDRVSQPQHF,TRBV7-9,TRBJ1-5,.